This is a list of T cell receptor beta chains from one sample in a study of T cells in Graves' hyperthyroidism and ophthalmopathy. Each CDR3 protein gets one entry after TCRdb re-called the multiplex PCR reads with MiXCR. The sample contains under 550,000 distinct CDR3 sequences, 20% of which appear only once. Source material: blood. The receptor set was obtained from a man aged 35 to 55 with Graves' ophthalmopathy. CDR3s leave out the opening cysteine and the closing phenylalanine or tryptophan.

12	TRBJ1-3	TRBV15	ATSPDRGGNTIY
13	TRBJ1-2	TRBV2	ASNRDFTLNYGYT
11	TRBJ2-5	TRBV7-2	ASSLEGRETQY
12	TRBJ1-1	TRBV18	ASSDRGGNTEAF
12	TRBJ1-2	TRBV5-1	ASSLDKPNYGYT
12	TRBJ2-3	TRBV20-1	SAGPAGRTDTQY
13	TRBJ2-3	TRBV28	ASSLPSGSTDTQY
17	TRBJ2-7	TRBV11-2	ASGYPPTGTSGSLSEQY
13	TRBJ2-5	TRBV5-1	ASSFPGGGQETQY
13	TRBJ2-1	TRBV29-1	SAWELAGGEGEQF
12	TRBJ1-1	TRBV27	ASSSTVGFTEAF
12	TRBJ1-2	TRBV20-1	SARGQGASGGYT
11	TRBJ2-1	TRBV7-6	ASNFRLADEQF
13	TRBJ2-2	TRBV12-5	ASAPGGGTTGELF
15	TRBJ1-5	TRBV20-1	SARSTFRTGGGQPQH
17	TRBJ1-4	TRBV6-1	ASNPPTGQATPTNEKLF
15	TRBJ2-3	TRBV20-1	SARPNRGLAGVDTQY
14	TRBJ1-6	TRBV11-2	ASSLVRQGYNSPLH
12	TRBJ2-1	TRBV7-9	AQDGLATYNEQF
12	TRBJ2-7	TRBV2	ASSAESGHGEQY
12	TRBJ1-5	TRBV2	ASSPDSINQPQH
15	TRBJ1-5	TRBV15	ATSRDLGAGVNQPQH
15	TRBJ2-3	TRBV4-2	ASSQLLWGSSTDTQY
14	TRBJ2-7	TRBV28	ASSPGQGAASGEQY
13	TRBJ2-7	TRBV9	ASSVGPQGAYEQY
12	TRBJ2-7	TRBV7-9	ASSFGTSGNEQY
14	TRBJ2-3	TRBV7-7	ASSPHVTTSTDTQY
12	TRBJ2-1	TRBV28	ASSFGLGMDEQF
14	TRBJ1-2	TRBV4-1	ASSQERGLINYGYT
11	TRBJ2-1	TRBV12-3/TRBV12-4	ASRKPLGQGRF
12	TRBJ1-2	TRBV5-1	ASSLADRGDGYT
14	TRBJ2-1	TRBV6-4	ASRNPGANYYNEQF
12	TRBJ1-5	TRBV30	AWSVMGLNQPQH
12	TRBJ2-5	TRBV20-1	SATPGGPEETQY
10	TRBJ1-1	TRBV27	ASGLQGREAF
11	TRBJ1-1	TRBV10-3	AIRYQENTEAF
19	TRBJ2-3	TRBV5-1	ASSLLSGDRVSSSLSDTQY
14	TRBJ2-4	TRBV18	ASSPVGQGTKNIQY
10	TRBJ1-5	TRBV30	AWGAGNQPQH
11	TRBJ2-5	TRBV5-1	ASSFREGETQY
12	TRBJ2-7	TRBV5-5	ASRPGAGTYEQY
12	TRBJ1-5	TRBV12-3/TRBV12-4	ASSPTGGREPQH
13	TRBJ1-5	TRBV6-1	ASTPFPLGNQPQH
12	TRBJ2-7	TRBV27	ASSSGGESYEQY
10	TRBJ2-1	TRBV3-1	ASSSQYNEQF
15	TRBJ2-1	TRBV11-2	ASGYPPTGTSITEQF
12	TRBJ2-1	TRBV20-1	SASGGGGYHEQF
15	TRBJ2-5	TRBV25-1	ASSEYGKSRFQETQY
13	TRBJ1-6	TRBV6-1	ASNLRTGTNSPLH
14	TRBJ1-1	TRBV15	ATSALSRGMNTEAF